The rows below give T cell receptor beta chains drawn from one sample of a study of multiple sclerosis patients with progressive multifocal leukoencephalopathy. Assay: immunoSEQ multiplex PCR; the TCRdb copy retains only in-frame clones and omits some. The data contain roughly 30,000 clones, about 88% of them seen just once; the ten biggest clones take up approximately 1%. The sample comprised PBMCs. The receptor source for this set is a human donor with multiple sclerosis. CDR3s include the opening cysteine and the closing phenylalanine or tryptophan. A D gene is named only where the DNA matches it firmly. Expanded clones get a size class; other rows say once, few or many, or leave the size out.

clone size	V gene	D gene	CDR3 length	J gene	CDR3 DNA	CDR3 protein
NA	TRBV19	NA	13	TRBJ1-1	TGTGCCAGTAGATCGGACATGGTCTCTGAAGCTTTCTTT	CASRSDMVSEAFF
NA	TRBV28	NA	17	TRBJ2-6	TGTGCCAGCAGTTTACCGCAAGACTCCTCGGGGGCCAACGTCCTGACTTTC	CASSLPQDSSGANVLTF
NA	TRBV14	TRBD2	14	TRBJ2-7	TGTGCCAGCAGCCAAGTAGCGGGGGCCTACGAGCAGTACTTC	CASSQVAGAYEQYF
few	TRBV5-1	TRBD1	14	TRBJ1-2	TGCGCCAGTGAGCCCGGGACAGGATACTATGGCTACACCTTC	CASEPGTGYYGYTF
NA	TRBV20-1	NA	11	TRBJ1-1	TGCAGTGCTAGTTTAAACACTGAAGCTTTCTTT	CSASLNTEAFF
NA	TRBV5-4	NA	15	TRBJ1-1	TGTGCCAGCAGCTATAAACAGGGCGGGGACACTGAAGCTTTCTTT	CASSYKQGGDTEAFF
NA	TRBV4-3	NA	12	TRBJ1-1	TGCGCCAGCAGCCAGACGGGCACTGAAGCTTTCTTT	CASSQTGTEAFF
NA	TRBV6-1	NA	15	TRBJ2-6	TGTGCCAGCAGTGACTTTAGCGCTGGGGCCAACGTCCTGACTTTC	CASSDFSAGANVLTF
NA	TRBV5-6	NA	12	TRBJ2-7	TGTGCCAGCAGCGGACAGCACTACGAGCAGTACTTC	CASSGQHYEQYF
NA	TRBV5-4	NA	16	TRBJ2-6	TGTGCCAGCAGCCAAGATAAGGGCTCTGGGGCCAACGTCCTGACTTTC	CASSQDKGSGANVLTF
NA	TRBV9	NA	14	TRBJ2-1	TGTGCCAGCAGCGTTACCGGGGCCCCAAGAGAGCAGTTCTTC	CASSVTGAPREQFF
NA	TRBV13	NA	15	TRBJ2-3	TGTGCCAGCAGCTTTCCAGGCGAAGACACAGATACGCAGTATTTT	CASSFPGEDTDTQYF
NA	TRBV28	NA	15	TRBJ2-3	TGTGCCAGCAGCCTTCAATGGGGGAACACAGATACGCAGTATTTT	CASSLQWGNTDTQYF
NA	TRBV29-1	NA	13	TRBJ1-2	TGCAGCGTGGGTGCCGACAGCAACTATGGCTACACCTTC	CSVGADSNYGYTF
NA	TRBV7-6	TRBD2	16	TRBJ2-5	TGTGCCAGCAGCTTAAGGGCTAGCGGGGGCCAAGAGACCCAGTACTTC	CASSLRASGGQETQYF
NA	TRBV7-9	TRBD1	15	TRBJ1-1	TGTGCCAGCAGCTTAGAAGACAGGGGCGACACTGAAGCTTTCTTT	CASSLEDRGDTEAFF
NA	TRBV28	NA	17	TRBJ2-2	TGTGCCAGCAGTTTGTCGGGCCTACACATTAACACCGGGGAGCTGTTTTTT	CASSLSGLHINTGELFF
NA	TRBV19	NA	15	TRBJ1-2	TGTGCCAGTACCCTAGACAGCTTGCTCTCCTATGGCTACACCTTC	CASTLDSLLSYGYTF
NA	TRBV29-1	TRBD1	13	TRBJ1-4	TGCAGCGTTGCCGGGACAGATAATGAAAAACTGTTTTTT	CSVAGTDNEKLFF
NA	TRBV5-4	NA	12	TRBJ1-6	TGTGCCAGCAGCTTCGAACAGTCACCCCTCCACTTT	CASSFEQSPLHF
NA	TRBV2	NA	21	TRBJ2-7	TGTGCCAGCGGTAAACTAGGCTTCCTCCCTACGAGCTTCGGCCCTCACTACGAGCAGTACTTC	CASGKLGFLPTSFGPHYEQYF
few	TRBV2	TRBD1	15	TRBJ1-4	TGTGCCAGCACACCTCAGGGGGCGACTAATGAAAAACTGTTTTTT	CASTPQGATNEKLFF
NA	TRBV28	NA	14	TRBJ2-7	TGTGCCAGCAGCGTCGGGACGGACCTTTACGAGCAGTACTTC	CASSVGTDLYEQYF
NA	TRBV19	NA	15	TRBJ2-7	TGTGCCAGTAGTCAGAAGGTGGACGGACACTACGAGCAGTACTTC	CASSQKVDGHYEQYF
NA	TRBV7-9	NA	17	TRBJ1-2	TGTGCCAGCAGAGCGGCGTCAACAGCCCCTAAAAACTATGGCTACACCTTC	CASRAASTAPKNYGYTF
NA	TRBV5-8	TRBD1	15	TRBJ1-2	TGTGCCAGCAGCTATCGGACAGGGCGATTTGTTGGCTACACCTTC	CASSYRTGRFVGYTF
NA	TRBV7-2	TRBD1	15	TRBJ1-5	TGTGCCAGCAGCCGAACAGGGGTGGTGTATCAGCCCCAGCATTTT	CASSRTGVVYQPQHF
NA	TRBV2	NA	13	TRBJ1-2	TGTGCCAGCAGTGAATCTTACAGGGATGGCTACACCTTC	CASSESYRDGYTF
NA	TRBV28	TRBD1	17	TRBJ2-6	TGTGCCAGCAATGGACAGGTTAGGGTCTCTGGGGCCAACGTCCTGACTTTC	CASNGQVRVSGANVLTF
NA	TRBV2	TRBD1	15	TRBJ1-2	TGTGCCAGCAGTGCGAGTCGACAGGGATTAGATGGCTACACCTTC	CASSASRQGLDGYTF
once	TRBV27	NA	15	TRBJ1-2	TGTGCCAGCAGTTTTACCTCGACAGGTCTCTATGGCTACACCTTC	CASSFTSTGLYGYTF
NA	TRBV28	TRBD1	19	TRBJ1-1	TGTGCCAGCAGTTTAGTTACTACGGGACAGGGGGTTACGAACACTGAAGCTTTCTTT	CASSLVTTGQGVTNTEAFF
NA	TRBV5-4	NA	15	TRBJ1-1	TGTGCCAGCAGCCAACCCCAGACGATGAACACTGAAGCTTTCTTT	CASSQPQTMNTEAFF
NA	TRBV28	NA	14	TRBJ1-2	TGTGCCAGCAGTTTGTGGTCTAACGGGGATGGCTACACCTTC	CASSLWSNGDGYTF
NA	TRBV18	TRBD1	14	TRBJ1-1	TGTGCCAGCTCACCGGGACAGGTGAACACTGAAGCTTTCTTT	CASSPGQVNTEAFF
NA	TRBV19	NA	15	TRBJ1-6	TGTGCCAGTAGGGTGGGAGGGGTTCAAGATTCACCCCTCCACTTT	CASRVGGVQDSPLHF
NA	TRBV6-6	NA	11	TRBJ2-5	TGTGCCAGCAGCCTTAAAGAGACCCAGTACTTC	CASSLKETQYF
NA	TRBV15	NA	15	TRBJ2-7	TGTGCCACCAGCAGAGATCTCCCCAGGGGCTACGAGCAGTACTTC	CATSRDLPRGYEQYF
NA	TRBV5-3	NA	15	TRBJ1-2	TGTGCCAGAAGCTCCCGCGGGGGGCAAGGCAATGGCTACACCTTC	CARSSRGGQGNGYTF
NA	TRBV19	TRBD2	15	TRBJ2-1	TGTGCCAGTAGGATTACTAGCGGGGGGGGCAATGAGCAGTTCTTC	CASRITSGGGNEQFF
NA	TRBV19	NA	19	TRBJ2-3	TGTGCCAGTAGTATAACCCCCCTGAGGGCCAGTCCAGCCACAGATACGCAGTATTTT	CASSITPLRASPATDTQYF
few	TRBV6-1	NA	11	TRBJ2-3	TGTGCCAGCCAGGCGCGAGATACGCAGTATTTT	CASQARDTQYF
NA	TRBV18	TRBD1	13	TRBJ1-1	TGTGCCAGCTCTCAACAGGGGGACACTGAAGCTTTCTTT	CASSQQGDTEAFF
NA	TRBV7-8	TRBD1	16	TRBJ1-5	TGTGCCAGCAGCCGTCCCTCGGGACAGGGAAATCAGCCCCAGCATTTT	CASSRPSGQGNQPQHF
NA	TRBV4-2	NA	14	TRBJ2-7	TGTGCCAGCAGCCAAGATCTTGAGTACTACGAGCAGTACTTC	CASSQDLEYYEQYF
few	TRBV6-4	TRBD2	15	TRBJ2-1	TGTGCCAGCAGTGACGCGGGGGGGCCAGTGAATGAGCAGTTCTTC	CASSDAGGPVNEQFF
NA	TRBV7-9	TRBD1	15	TRBJ2-1	TGTGCCAGCAGCTTCCGACAGGGGAGATTCAATGAGCAGTTCTTC	CASSFRQGRFNEQFF